The sequence of this TCR beta chain was determined in a study of shared clonotypes between healthy human individuals. For the study at large: The cohort comprised a couple of women and a few men. Their ages spanned 18 to 49 years. Three CD4 naive, three CD4 memory, two CD8 naive and one CD8 memory plate were used per donor.

Comments on this clone: The antigen is unknown.

CDR1 is MNHEY, CDR2 SMNVEV, per germline (reference sequence). The length of the CDR3 is 14 residues. V gave up 8 bases and J gave up 3 bases, with 17 bases separating them. The table came from immunoSEQ multiplex PCR; TCRdb's copy has only in-frame clones and leaves some out. The profile covers about 2.3 million clones, with approximately 95% appearing a single time and under 0.45% taken by the ten largest. Findings and caveats of the study: In general, naive subsets displayed greater estimated richness than memory subsets did.

The chain combines TRBV27 with TRBJ2-7; D possibly uses TRBD1 or TRBD2 (6 bases each). The specimen was naive CD4+ T cells from PBMCs. Subset meaning: CD45RA+ positively selected. The source is a young man in good health. Some clones in this sample may be carry-over from other donors' samples. Here the CDR3 reads CASGLQGLRYEQYF. For the CDR3, the DNA is TGTGCCAGCGGGTTACAGGGACTCCGCTACGAGCAGTACTTC.